This T cell receptor beta chain is drawn from a study of blood T cells in healthy people across ages. Germline lookup yields CDR1 DFQATT and CDR2 SNEGSKA (reference sequence). There are 12 residues in the CDR3. Primed by a sample-barcoded 5' primer and a J-beta primer mix, a second PCR proceeded for about 7 to 12 cycles. TCRdb reanalysed the 5' RACE reads using MiXCR and keeps one entry per CDR3 protein. The sample has around 620,000 distinct CDR3 sequences; 27% are singletons. Sequences were obtained from blood. This TCR was sampled from an older woman in good health. The V call is TRBV20-1, the J call TRBJ2-5; D may match TRBD1 or TRBD2 (5 bases each). As DNA, the CDR3 is TGCGGGGGTGGGGCTGGCCAAGAGACCCAGTACTTC. It is translated as CGGGAGQETQYF.